One and the same sample provided the 21 T cell receptor beta chains below, sequenced in a study of blood T cell repertoires in COVID-19. Some clones are missing from TCRdb's copy, which holds only in-frame ones; the method was immunoSEQ multiplex PCR. The data show about 140,000 clones, roughly 89% seen once. The material sequenced was peripheral blood. The receptor set was obtained from a woman in her forties or fifties with acute or convalescent COVID-19.

The chain uses TRBV5-1 and TRBJ2-1, with TRBD1 as a possible D gene (5 bases). Germline V gene sequence: CDR1 SGHRS, CDR2 YFSETQ. Trimming stripped 4 bases from V and 7 bases from J, with 12 bases between. The CDR3 is 13 residues long. DNA for the CDR3: TGCGCCAGCAGCGGAACAGGTTGGAATGAGCAGTTCTTC. As protein: CASSGTGWNEQFF.

A few counts support this clone. The V gene is TRBV9, the J gene TRBJ2-3; 7 positions match TRBD2. The ends lost 7 bases at V and 2 bases at J; junction bases unmatched: 7. This CDR3 region has 14 residues. Germline loops: CDR1 SGDLS, CDR2 YYNGEE. CDR3 DNA sequence: TGTGCCAGCGGGGCGGGGGAGGTCACAGATACGCAGTATTTT. It encodes CASGAGEVTDTQYF.

The rearrangement uses TRBV6-5 and TRBJ1-5; D is unresolved. The V gene lost 2 bases and the J gene lost 2 bases, with 4 bases spanning the gap. Per germline, CDR1 MNHEY and CDR2 SVGAGI. The CDR3 is 13 amino acids. In nucleotides, the CDR3 is TGTGCCAGCAGTTACGGGCGCAATCAGCCCCAGCATTTT. Encoded protein: CASSYGRNQPQHF.

The rearrangement links TRBV11-2 to TRBJ1-2; unclear D gene. Germline V gene sequence: CDR1 SGHAT, CDR2 FQNNGV. Deletions cut 3 bases from V and 0 bases from J, with 8 bases between. The CDR3 loop spans 14 amino acids. Here the CDR3 DNA reads TGTGCCAGCAGCTTGGACTATCCTAACTATGGCTACACCTTC. Amino acids: CASSLDYPNYGYTF.

The chain carries TRBV10-3 and TRBJ1-4, with a tentative D call TRBD1 (6 bases). This CDR3 has 16 residues. V shed 2 bases and J shed 0 bases, with 10 bases lying between them. Germline-derived CDR1 and CDR2 are ENHRY and SYGVKD. CDR3 nucleotide sequence: TGTGCCATCAGTGAGGGGACATTAGCAACTAATGAAAAACTGTTTTTT. Translating gives CAISEGTLATNEKLFF.

CDR3 sequence: CASSQRTGAGGANGYTF. In nucleotides, the CDR3 is TGTGCCAGCAGTCAAAGGACAGGGGCTGGGGGGGCGAATGGCTACACCTTC. V usage is TRBV25-1 and J usage is TRBJ1-2; 9 bases agree with TRBD1. This CDR3 is 17 amino acids long. V trimming: 5 bases; J trimming: 6 bases; junction bases outside the gene matches: 16. Per the germline V gene, CDR1 is MGHDK and CDR2 is SYGVNS.

This clone appeared a single time. The rearrangement links TRBV24-1 to TRBJ2-1; 7 bases fit TRBD2. This CDR3 comprises 19 residues. The V and J ends lost 4 bases and 0 bases, in that order; junction bases with no gene match: 14. Germline CDR1 and CDR2: KGHDR and SFDVKD. DNA for the CDR3: TGTGCCACCAGTGACCGCGTGGGGGGGACGGGAAGCTCCTACAATGAGCAGTTCTTC. This encodes CATSDRVGGTGSSYNEQFF.

J is TRBJ1-5 and V is TRBV5-6, with TRBD1 matching over 9 bases. Trimming removed 4 bases from V and 4 bases from J; junction bases left unmatched: 3. The CDR3 consists of 14 residues. Germline CDR1 SGHDT, CDR2 YYEEEE. CDR3 residues: CASSGQGINQPQHF. The CDR3 bases are TGTGCCAGCAGCGGACAGGGGATTAATCAGCCCCAGCATTTT.

The J gene is TRBJ2-7, the V gene TRBV18; 9 bases map to TRBD1. This CDR3 has 15 residues. After removal of 2 bases from V and 5 bases from J, the junction contained 7 bases not matched to a gene. The V gene's germline CDR1 is KGHSH and CDR2 LQKENI. For the CDR3, the DNA is TGTGCCAGCTCACCAACGAGACAGGGGGAACACGAGCAGTACTTC. Its translation is CASSPTRQGEHEQYF.

The J gene is TRBJ1-5, the V gene TRBV10-3, with 11 bases identical to TRBD1. The CDR3 covers 15 residues. Germline V gene data show CDR1 as ENHRY and CDR2 as SYGVKD. After removal of 2 bases from V and 6 bases from J, the junction contained 3 bases not matched to a gene. The CDR3 loop reads CAISEGTGGTQPQHF. CDR3 coding DNA: TGTGCCATCAGTGAGGGGACAGGGGGTACTCAGCCCCAGCATTTT.

Details on this clone: Distinct nucleotide sequences in the sample also encode this CDR3. This chain connects TRBV5-1 to TRBJ2-3; TRBD1 matches at 8 bases. The CDR3 spans 14 residues. Germline V gene data show CDR1 as SGHRS and CDR2 as YFSETQ. V dropped 4 bases and J dropped 3; count of bases not matched to a gene: 4. In nucleotides, the CDR3 is TGCGCCAGCAGCAGTACAGGGGGGACAGATACGCAGTATTTT. Its protein product is CASSSTGGTDTQYF.

The rearrangement links TRBV11-2 to TRBJ2-3; TRBD2 matches 16 bases. The length of the CDR3 is 19 residues. The germline V gene encodes CDR1 SGHAT and CDR2 FQNNGV. J gave up 0 bases and V 7 bases, and 10 bases lay outside the gene matches. Written as DNA, the CDR3 is TGTGCCAGCACCGAATCCGGGACTAGCGGGGGGGCGAGCACAGATACGCAGTATTTT. It translates to CASTESGTSGGASTDTQYF.

J is TRBJ1-2 and V is TRBV5-6; D not certain. The length of the CDR3 is 13 residues. V lost 0 bases and J lost 8, with 11 bases in between. From germline, CDR1 is SGHDT and CDR2 YYEEEE. CDR3 DNA: TGTGCCAGCAGCTTGGTAACGGGTCGGGGCTACACCTTC. Its protein is CASSLVTGRGYTF.

The chain employs TRBV10-2 and TRBJ2-5, with TRBD1 matching 11 bases. With 7 bases clipped from V and 4 bases from J, the junction kept 5 bases outside the gene matches. CDR1 and CDR2 from the germline V gene are WSHSY and SAAADI. The CDR3 extends over 14 amino acids. The DNA of the CDR3 is TGCGCCAGCAAGGCGGGACAGGGGGTAGAGACCCAGTACTTC. Translating it yields CASKAGQGVETQYF.

The count of this clone is one. V is TRBV28 and J is TRBJ2-7; 10 positions match TRBD1. The CDR3 consists of 12 residues. V shed 6 bases, J shed 7 bases, and the junction held 3 bases outside the gene matches. Germline V gene lookup returns CDR1 MDHEN and CDR2 SYDVKM. The CDR3 spells CASSDRGLEQYF. In DNA, the CDR3 is TGTGCCAGCAGCGACAGGGGGCTTGAGCAGTACTTC. The whole variable domain, remainder taken from reference TRBV28 and TRBJ2-7, is DVKVTQSSRYLVKRTGEKVFLECVQDMDHENMFWYRQDPGLGLRLIYFSYDVKMKEKGDIPEGYSVSREKKERFSLILESASTNQTSMYLCASSDRGLEQYFGPGTRLTVT.

In nucleotides, the CDR3 is TGTGCCAGCAGTTTACTATCAGGGGTACTTAACACTGAAGCTTTCTTT. Its translation: CASSLLSGVLNTEAFF. The chain employs TRBV27 and TRBJ1-1; TRBD1 is a possible D gene (6 bases). The CDR3 consists of 16 residues. Deletions cut 2 bases from V and 2 bases from J, with 15 bases between. Germline CDR1 is MNHEY and CDR2 is SMNVEV (reference sequence).

This chain connects TRBV3-1 (or the pseudogene TRBV3-2) to TRBJ1-5, with 9 positions matching TRBD1. After removal of 1 base from V and 6 bases from J, the junction contained 13 bases not matched to a gene. The CDR3 length is 18 residues. CDR1 and CDR2 from the germline V gene are LGHDT and YNNKEL (reference sequence). The DNA for the CDR3 is TGTGCCAGCAGCCAAGGGGTTCTACGGGACAGGGACCGTCAGCCCCAGCATTTT. Protein: CASSQGVLRDRDRQPQHF.

The rearrangement links TRBV5-1 to TRBJ2-3; TRBD2 matches at 8 bases. The CDR3 has 17 residues. In germline, CDR1 is SGHRS, CDR2 YFSETQ. J lost 2 bases, V lost 0 bases, and 8 bases had no gene match. The CDR3: CASSLGIAGSNTDTQYF. Here the CDR3 DNA reads TGCGCCAGCAGCTTGGGTATAGCGGGATCGAACACAGATACGCAGTATTTT. Using reference TRBV5-1 and TRBJ2-3 for the parts outside the CDR3, the full variable domain is KAGVTQTPRYLIKTRGQQVTLSCSPISGHRSVSWYQQTPGQGLQFLFEYFSETQRNKGNFPGRFSGRQFSNSRSEMNVSTLELGDSALYLCASSLGIAGSNTDTQYFGPGTRLTVL.

The rearrangement joins TRBV7-2 to TRBJ2-3, with 9 bases matching TRBD1. The CDR3 length is 15 residues. The germline CDR1 and CDR2 sequences are SGHTA and FQGNSA. Trimming took 6 bases from V and 2 from J; bases not matched to a gene: 6. The CDR3 region is CASRPGTGTTDTQYF. CDR3 coding DNA: TGTGCCAGCAGACCCGGGACAGGGACCACAGATACGCAGTATTTT.

This sequence joins TRBV5-1 and TRBJ2-1; TRBD2 might be the D (6 bases). Between the trimmed V and J ends, which lost 3 bases and 0 bases, there was a span of 13 bases. Germline loops: CDR1 SGHRS, CDR2 YFSETQ. CDR3 length: 16 residues. The CDR3 region is CASSSSAGSSYNEQFF. CDR3 nucleotides: TGCGCCAGCAGCTCCTCCGCGGGGAGCTCCTACAATGAGCAGTTCTTC.

This rearrangement joins TRBV15 to TRBJ1-4, with TRBD1 matching over 9 bases. The germline gives CDR1 LNHNV, CDR2 YYDKDF (reference sequence). J was trimmed by 7 bases and V by 7 bases; bases with no gene match: 7. The CDR3 has 14 residues. The CDR3 protein is CATTPGQGREKLFF. The CDR3 DNA follows: TGTGCCACCACCCCGGGACAGGGACGTGAAAAACTGTTTTTT.